Listed below are T cell receptor beta chains from one sample, sequenced in a study of T cells in Graves' hyperthyroidism and ophthalmopathy. Via MiXCR, TCRdb re-called the multiplex PCR reads, giving one row per CDR3 protein. The data contain some 600,000 distinct CDR3 sequences, around 14% of them singletons. What was sequenced was blood. These receptors were taken from a young woman with Graves' hyperthyroidism that later progressed to Graves' ophthalmopathy. Each CDR3 is given with its conserved first and last residue. A D gene is named only where the DNA matches it firmly. Expanded clones are given a class, and other clones once, few, many or no size at all.

j_call d_call v_call clone_size cdr3_aa cdr3_nt
TRBJ2-7 . TRBV28 . CASTQQGISYEQYF TGTGCCAGCACACAGCAGGGTATATCCTACGAGCAGTACTTC
TRBJ2-3 . TRBV6-1 many CASRSFKYRTDTQYF TGTGCCAGCAGGAGCTTCAAATATCGCACAGATACGCAGTATTTT
TRBJ2-3 . TRBV6-2/TRBV6-3 . CASSADSSTDTQYF TGTGCCAGCAGTGCAGACAGTAGCACAGATACGCAGTATTTT
TRBJ2-2 TRBD2 TRBV19 few CASSKRLAGGRTGELFF TGTGCCAGTAGTAAAAGACTAGCGGGAGGGCGTACCGGGGAGCTGTTTTTT
TRBJ2-5 . TRBV18 . CASSGEPQETQYF TGTGCCAGCTCCGGGGAGCCTCAAGAGACCCAGTACTTC
TRBJ2-3 . TRBV7-9 . CASSRGEGRTDTQYF TGTGCCAGCAGCCGGGGAGAGGGCCGCACAGATACGCAGTATTTT
TRBJ2-5 . TRBV20-1 many CSARSPGDETQYF TGCAGTGCTAGATCACCGGGCGATGAGACCCAGTACTTC
TRBJ2-1 . TRBV20-1 few CSARVPTINNEQFF TGCAGTGCTAGAGTCCCCACGATCAACAATGAGCAGTTCTTC
TRBJ2-5 TRBD2 TRBV20-1 many CSATLAGGGGTQYF TGCAGTGCCACTCTAGCGGGAGGTGGGGGGACCCAGTACTTC
TRBJ2-1 TRBD2 TRBV27 many CASSTGTSGRGEQFF TGTGCCAGCTCCACCGGGACTAGCGGGAGGGGTGAGCAGTTCTTC
TRBJ2-7 . TRBV12-3/TRBV12-4 many CASSTSWGRYSYEQYF TGTGCCAGCAGCACCTCGTGGGGGCGGTACTCCTACGAGCAGTACTTC
TRBJ2-3 . TRBV27 many CASRLCNTQYF TGTGCCAGCAGACTTTGTAATACGCAGTATTTT
TRBJ1-1 TRBD1 TRBV3-1 many CASRPRTGGLSSTEAFF TGTGCCAGCAGACCAAGGACAGGGGGCCTTTCCAGCACTGAAGCTTTCTTT
TRBJ2-3 . TRBV7-9 many CAVRGPTDTQYF TGTGCCGTTAGAGGCCCCACAGATACGCAGTATTTT
TRBJ1-1 . TRBV3-1 few CASSLQGNTEALF TGTGCCAGCAGCCTGCAGGGGAACACTGAAGCTCTCTTT
TRBJ1-4 . TRBV27 many CASSPRATRNEKLFF TGTGCCAGCAGTCCGCGGGCCACCAGGAATGAAAAACTGTTTTTT
TRBJ2-7 . TRBV5-1 many CASSSDPYRVAYEQYF TGCGCCAGCAGCTCGGACCCATATAGGGTAGCCTACGAGCAGTACTTC
TRBJ1-2 . TRBV9 many CASSVDSTYGYTF TGTGCCAGCAGCGTAGACTCTACCTATGGCTACACCTTC